This paragraph covers one T cell receptor beta chain sequence. Base quality data are lacking; no much larger clone is found one base away. Sequences MNHEY (CDR1) and SMNVEV (CDR2) are obtained from the germline V gene (reference sequence). Counted from cysteine to phenylalanine, this CDR3 has 14 amino acids. The retained sequence is limited to the CDR3, 42 bases, with the frame set at the first base. V is clipped by 5 bases and J by 2 bases, and the sequence between their germline boundaries is 13 bases long. This specimen belongs to a study of T cells after yellow fever vaccination (dated by TCRdb to between 2019 and 2020). For the study in its entirety: The SMART-Seq v4 Ultra Low Input RNA kit was used to prepare libraries from fractions with low cell numbers. To follow T-cell clones before and after both primary and booster YFV17D yellow fever vaccination, bulk TCR alpha and beta repertoires underwent longitudinal sequencing. The cohort comprised two healthy male donors, one aged 18 to 30 and one aged 30 to 40 years. Blood was drawn at multiple timepoints before and after primary and secondary immunization, with bulk PBMC replicates and cell subsets isolated. Broader findings and caveats from the paper: Compared with the primary T-cell response, the secondary T-cell response was weaker but faster, peaking on day 5 rather than day 15. A small share of clonotypes occurred in both CD4 and CD8 compartments, likely arising from convergent recombination. Computational filtering was required because FACS-sorted repertoires could contain abundant contaminating clonotypes from the bulk population. Most clones expanded after primary vaccination were re-detected after the booster (almost 97% of CD4 and approximately 88% of CD8), suggesting broad memory maintenance. Only a couple of donors were included in the study, so the extent to which the findings can be generalized is limited.

The treatment or condition label of this sample denotes: live attenuated yellow fever vaccine strain. PBMCs were isolated from peripheral blood using a standard Ficoll-Paque protocol. With anti-CD3 and anti-CD8 staining plus a dextramer loaded with the yellow fever NS4B epitope peptide, the researchers sorted epitope-specific CD8 T cells. RNA was extracted with TriZol from bulk PBMCs, CD4 and CD8 fractions, and dextramer-positive and dextramer-negative fractions. TCR cDNA was synthesized by 5'RACE template switching, through which a universal primer site and unique molecular identifiers were introduced. Priming for cDNA synthesis came from both the TCR alpha and TCR beta constant segments. Two PCR steps were used to amplify libraries, with sample barcodes and sequencing adapters being added in the second step. Sequencing of the libraries was done on either Illumina HiSeq 2500 (2x100 bp) or NovaSeq (2x150 bp). The published analysis was carried out like this. Reads were demultiplexed and collapsed into UMI consensus sequences with MIGEC, and V(D)J alignment was performed with MiXCR. Vaccine-responding clonotypes were defined with edgeR using replicate PBMC samples, requiring FDR below 0.01 and a log2 fold change above 5 up to day 15. Each bulk clonotype was labeled CD4 or CD8 based on which sequenced repertoire, CD4 or CD8, contained the clonotype at higher abundance. Clonotypes enriched at least 10-fold in dextramer-positive over dextramer-negative fractions were defined as NS4B-specific, and CD4-biased clonotypes were excluded. TCRdb redid the processing of the public reads, applying fastp at Q25 and MiXCR, and retained in-frame beta chains. CDR3 protein sequences are deduplicated, and each keeps its most common genes and DNA. In this record, the V and J calls reflect TCRdb's handling and not the investigators' own analysis. Here the sample has about 96,000 distinct CDR3 sequences; approximately 8.4% occur a single time. The ten largest clones add up to 16% of the sample.

Here the sequenced sample was CD8+ T cells not binding an NS4B(214-222) dextramer, sorted from PBMCs, taken around 16 days after the first yellow fever vaccination. Sample cell subset or site, as interpreted from the label and publication: NS4B epitope dextramer-negative CD8 T cells. This TCR derives from a man younger than 30 who received the YFV17D yellow fever vaccine. The chain is encoded by TRBV27 joined to TRBJ2-7; the D gene is perhaps TRBD1, on 6 matching bases. The CDR3 is CASSHTGSAYEQYF. In nucleotide form, the sequence is TGTGCCAGCAGTCACACAGGGAGTGCCTACGAGCAGTACTTC.